This paragraph covers one T cell receptor beta chain sequence. These data originate in a study of blood T cell repertoires in COVID-19. Trimming took 5 bases from V and 13 from J, leaving 15 bases between them. This CDR3 is built from 12 residues. Germline CDR1 is MNHEY and CDR2 is SMNVEV (reference sequence). Assay used: immunoSEQ multiplex PCR; TCRdb lists only in-frame clones, some missing. The sample holds tens of thousands of clones; approximately 89% are singletons and the top ten take 3.7%. This chain joins TRBV27 and TRBJ2-1; tentatively, D is TRBD1 (6 bases). The TCR originated in a human donor in a cohort sampled during active COVID-19. Input material: peripheral blood. Written as DNA, the CDR3 is TGTGCCAGCAGTCGCCCTCAGGGGCAACAGTTCTTC. This encodes CASSRPQGQQFF.